Listed here is a single TCR beta chain. This clonotype was seen a few times. No cognate antigen has been identified for it. The input lacks base qualities; no much larger clone sits a single base away. The label giving this sample's time point can be read as: newly diagnosed GD, antithyroid drugs for less than 3 months. For both TCR sequencing and RNA sequencing, RNA was extracted from PBMCs in TRIzol. The diagnosis of Graves' disease was made according to American Thyroid Association guidelines. Recruitment of patients was carried out at an endocrinology department in Xi'an, China. Each patient gave 7 to 9.5 milliliters of peripheral blood, collected in an EDTA anticoagulant tube. Ficoll Paque Plus density gradient separation was used to isolate PBMCs, and no further T cell sorting was done. An Agilent 2100 Bioanalyzer and agarose gel were used to assess RNA quality, and a NanoDrop 2000 was used to measure RNA concentration.

This sample was taken from a study of regulatory T cells in long-lasting Graves disease (dated by TCRdb to the early 2020s). Regarding the research as a whole: In the newly diagnosed Graves' disease group, patients had been taking antithyroid drugs for less than 3 months. Peripheral blood TCR sequencing and RNA sequencing compared persistent Graves' disease patients with newly diagnosed Graves' disease patients. The study was registered as a clinical trial and conducted in China. A total of 35 or so samples were covered by TCR sequencing, comprising approximately 13 persistent and approximately 20 newly diagnosed Graves' disease patients. Broad study findings and their caveats: The authors acknowledged the small sample size as a limitation that may reduce accuracy. Compared with newly diagnosed patients, persistent Graves' disease patients had lower TCR Shannon entropy and fewer highly expanded clones, which suggests clonal expansion. Preferential use of TRBV28, TRBJ1-2 and TRBJ2-5 was observed in persistent disease, whereas TRBV20-1 and TRBJ2-1 were favored in newly diagnosed disease. Only peripheral blood was studied, because thyroid tissue, the primary lesion, was inaccessible. Patients with persistent disease shared more public clonotypes (around 2,500) than newly diagnosed patients did (about 1,000). Sequencing and analysis were restricted to the TCR beta chain.

The method behind the library was multiplex PCR. Instrument used: Illumina HiSeq 4000. iRepertoire HTBI primers and Arm-PCR amplification of CDR3 regions were used to construct TCR beta libraries. PCR products were gel purified before sequencing. The published analysis was carried out like this. Across samples, 60 to 80 TRBV and 13 to 15 TRBJ segments were identified and used for gene usage analysis of CDR3 amino acid clonotypes. COPE and FqMerger were used to merge filtered high-quality paired reads into contigs. Contigs were aligned with BLAST to IMGT TRBV, TRBD and TRBJ reference genes, and CDR3 was defined per IMGT. Any clonotype with a frequency above 0.1% was classified as a highly expanded clone. Shannon entropy served as the measure of repertoire diversity, while the Gini coefficient captured V-J evenness. A clonotype was considered public if more than one individual shared it. TCRdb applied fastp at Q25 and MiXCR to the public reads, then kept only in-frame beta chains. Each entry merges the rows of one CDR3 protein and shows their most common DNA and genes. TCRdb's processing, not the authors' own work, is the source of the V and J calls. A total of around 470,000 distinct CDR3 sequences appear in this sample, about 15% of them only once. The ten top clones hold more than 15% of the sample.

There are 15 amino acids in the CDR3, from cysteine to phenylalanine inclusive. Of all the DNA, just the CDR3 is kept, 45 bases in frame from base 1. V is cut back by 6 bases and J by 6 bases, with 11 bases in the junction unmatched. From the germline V gene (reference sequence), CDR1 is PRHDT and CDR2 is FYEKMQ. A further study also used this sample, focusing on T cells in Graves' hyperthyroidism and ophthalmopathy. Drawing on the second study: Stable Graves' hyperthyroidism was defined as the absence of progression to ophthalmopathy over 18 months of follow-up. Hyperthyroidism patients were newly diagnosed, with disease duration under 2 months, and aged 18 to 65 years. The study excluded patients with uncontrolled infections, other autoimmune diseases, pregnancy or lactation. Diagnoses were based on clinical symptoms, serum thyroxine and TRAb, thyroid ultrasound and orbital computed tomography. The first round of RT-PCR for the TCR CDR3 was performed with the HTBI primer set and the Qiagen OneStep RT-PCR kit. Most expanded thyroid clonotypes (frequency above 0.001) were also detected in blood, a finding suggesting that blood repertoires may reflect thyroid immune responses. A model built on a 13 V-J signature distinguished ophthalmopathy from stable hyperthyroidism, reaching about 88% sensitivity and approximately 83% specificity in cross-validation and 80%/75% in testing. During validation, the model predicted progression to ophthalmopathy a median of approximately six months ahead of onset, with more than 55% sensitivity and 72.22% specificity. A discovery cohort of roughly 96 patients, about 44 with Graves' ophthalmopathy and approximately 57 with stable Graves' hyperthyroidism, was used to find distinguishing TCR V-J signatures. Prospective prediction of ophthalmopathy was tested in an independent validation cohort of 18 to 20 hyperthyroidism patients and 15 to 17 patients who later progressed to ophthalmopathy. For training and testing, the 110 or so patients in the discovery cohort were randomly divided in a 7:3 ratio. In addition, the study compared T-cell repertoires in thyroid tissue and in blood from six Graves' hyperthyroidism patients. Following sampling, methimazole starting at 30 mg daily was given to hyperthyroidism patients, and high-dose intravenous methylprednisolone was given to ophthalmopathy patients. Libraries were constructed in a second round of multiplex PCR, after which size selection and purification were performed. Libraries were sequenced paired-end with 100 bp reads on an Illumina HiSeq2000. SOAPnuke was used to process the raw data, with reads discarded if the reads contained adapters or uncalled bases, had a mean Phred below 15, or lacked an exact constant-primer or identifier match. High-quality paired reads were merged with COPE v1.2.5, and unique nucleotide sequences were defined as clonotypes. MiTCR v1.1 was used to align the clonotypes against IMGT TRBV, TRBD and TRBJ reference segments. Only V-J combinations with frequency above 0.0001, covering 99.2% of repertoires, were analysed. The TCS score was defined as the ratio of F50 (clonal expansion) to E x V (chaos), calculated using BLOSUM62-based TCRdist between CDR3 peptides within each V-J. Welch's t-statistics and random forest reduced roughly 500 V-J features to about 13, which were used in a naive Bayes classifier (R e1071). No statistical method was used to fix the sample size in advance, and group allocation was not hidden from the investigators. TCR Vbeta CDR3 sequencing of roughly 140 peripheral blood samples (under 45 ophthalmopathy, approximately 80 hyperthyroidism and roughly 17 progressor patients) is reported in the paper.

The sample here was peripheral blood mononuclear cells (PBMCs), taken at new diagnosis, from a patient treated with antithyroid drugs. The chain links TRBV13 with TRBJ2-7, and 10 bases in between align with TRBD2. The clonotype comes from a woman aged 45-65 years with Graves disease. Donor details come from another sample of the same person, matched by shared clones. CDR3 loop: CASRSVSGRASEQYF. The nucleotide sequence reads TGTGCCAGCAGATCAGTAAGCGGGAGGGCCTCCGAGCAGTACTTC.